The subject of this entry is one T cell receptor beta chain. Antigen specificity is unknown. The junction departs from the called germline gene at one end, perhaps through a read error. This sample stems from a study of identical twins. General study points: Cord blood beta clonotypes present at high abundance carried fewer insertions; no such pattern appeared in memory repertoires. Analyses of zero insertions could be partly confounded by invariant MAIT and iNKT cells.

Carrying unique molecular identifiers, the cDNA also gained a universal primer site through template switching. TCRdb reanalysed the 5' RACE reads using MiXCR and keeps one entry per CDR3 protein. This sample has 410,000 or so distinct CDR3 sequences; less than 20% occur once, and the top ten carry roughly 12%. The TCR originated in a man between 50 and 59 years old in good health. Sequencing input: naive T cells sorted from blood.

The chain's CDR3 is CANSEAEQYF. The DNA of the CDR3 is TGTGCCAACAGTGAAGCCGAACAGTACTTC. The genes are TRBV25-1 and TRBJ2-7; no clear D. The germline CDR1 and CDR2 sequences are MGHDK and SYGVNS. The CDR3 runs to 10 residues.